The entry below describes one TCR beta chain. The antigen it recognizes is unknown. No quality values exist for individual bases; no much larger clone is one base distant. The collaborating institutions used their own protocols to collect whole blood in K2EDTA tubes. For TCRbeta analysis, collaborators shipped samples in one of three forms: frozen whole blood, isolated PBMCs, or DNA extracted from either of those sample types. TCRbeta CDR3 regions were amplified from genomic DNA using the immunoSEQ Assay, a bias-controlled multiplex PCR. Processing in the source paper ran as follows. Within the assay, amplification of reference gene primers was used to estimate how many nucleated cells each sample contained. To quantify the absolute abundance of each unique TCRbeta CDR3 rearrangement, sequence reads were collapsed and filtered. Productive Simpson clonality was computed per sample as the square root of Simpson's diversity index over productive rearrangements. Sourced from immuneACCESS, this table was stored by TCRdb with only in-frame sequences that have V and J called. A share of the clones is absent; for the studies checked, an unresolved V gene accounts for under half, and the remainder has no known explanation. That table gives V, J and clone size, and the DNA gave D and trimming. This sample comprises 120,000 or so clones, about four fifths of them detected only once. 5.5% to 6% of the sample comes from the top ten.

The source of the sample is a study of blood T cell repertoires in COVID-19 (dated by TCRdb to about 2020). Describing the broader study: Samples covering the acute and convalescent phases of COVID-19 were provided by collaborators in the United States, Italy and Spain. Nearly every sample came with metadata listing a de-identified subject ID, COVID-19 status, age in years and sex. Where available, HLA class I and class II types were taken from metadata supplied by the sample provider and were not determined by assay-based typing. The samples were drawn from the first 160 participants of the ongoing ImmuneRACE study and from 1,200 or so subjects provided by 6 global collaborators. The material from the prospective study consisted of cDNA or gDNA derived from T cells, B-cell-depleted T cells, or PBMCs. Deeply sampled blood TCRbeta repertoires from subjects exposed to, actively infected with, or recovered from COVID-19 were included in the dataset. A freely available public database, intended as a resource for researchers studying the immune response to SARS-CoV-2, is where the repertoires were released.

Broad study findings and their caveats: The amount of clinical and demographic metadata varied by source and participant and was provided uncurated.

According to the germline V gene, CDR1 reads SGHTA and CDR2 reads FQGNSA. The CDR3, cysteine through phenylalanine, is 16 amino acids long. Only the CDR3 DNA is retained, 48 bases long and in frame from the first base. V trim: 4 bases; J trim: 3 bases; unmatched bases: 7. The chain is assembled from TRBV7-2 and TRBJ2-1; 9 of the junction bases match TRBD2. The specimen was peripheral blood. The receptor comes from a man older than 75 with active or convalescent COVID-19. CDR3 sequence: CASSSGGGANYNEQFF. The nucleotides are TGTGCCAGCAGCTCCGGCGGGGGGGCCAACTACAATGAGCAGTTCTTC.